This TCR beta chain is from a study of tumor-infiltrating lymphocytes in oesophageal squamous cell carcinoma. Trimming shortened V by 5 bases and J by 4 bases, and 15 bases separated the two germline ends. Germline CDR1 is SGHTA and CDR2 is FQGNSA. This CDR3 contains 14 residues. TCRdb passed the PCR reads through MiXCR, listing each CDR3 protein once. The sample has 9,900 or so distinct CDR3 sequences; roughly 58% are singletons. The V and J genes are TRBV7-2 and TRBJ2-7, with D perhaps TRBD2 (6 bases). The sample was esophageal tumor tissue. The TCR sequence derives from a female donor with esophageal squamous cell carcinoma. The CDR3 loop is CASSPGPGGYEQYF. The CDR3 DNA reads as TGTGCCAGCAGCCCAGGCCCCGGAGGGTACGAGCAGTACTTC.